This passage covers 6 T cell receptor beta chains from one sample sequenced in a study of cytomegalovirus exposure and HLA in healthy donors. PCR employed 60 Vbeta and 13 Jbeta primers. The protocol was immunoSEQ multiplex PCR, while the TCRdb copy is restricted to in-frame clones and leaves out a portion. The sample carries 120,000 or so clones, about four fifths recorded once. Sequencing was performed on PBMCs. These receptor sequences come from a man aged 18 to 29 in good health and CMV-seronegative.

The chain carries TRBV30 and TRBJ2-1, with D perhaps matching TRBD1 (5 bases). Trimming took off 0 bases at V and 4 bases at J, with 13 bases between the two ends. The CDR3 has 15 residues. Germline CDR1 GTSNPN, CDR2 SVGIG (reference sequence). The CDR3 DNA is TGTGCCTGGAGTGTCGGTGCAGGGTTTTACAATGAGCAGTTCTTC. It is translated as CAWSVGAGFYNEQFF.

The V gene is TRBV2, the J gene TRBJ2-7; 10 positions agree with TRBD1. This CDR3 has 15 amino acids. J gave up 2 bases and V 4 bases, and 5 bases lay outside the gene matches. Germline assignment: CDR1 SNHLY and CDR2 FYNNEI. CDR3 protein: CASSGAGTGAYEQYF. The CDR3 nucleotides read TGTGCCAGCAGTGGGGCCGGGACAGGGGCCTACGAGCAGTACTTC. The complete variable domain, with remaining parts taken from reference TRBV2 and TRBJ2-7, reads EPEVTQTPSHQVTQMGQEVILRCVPISNHLYFYWYRQILGQKVEFLVSFYNNEISEKSEIFDDQFSVERPDGSNFTLKIRSTKLEDSAMYFCASSGAGTGAYEQYFGPGTRLTVT.

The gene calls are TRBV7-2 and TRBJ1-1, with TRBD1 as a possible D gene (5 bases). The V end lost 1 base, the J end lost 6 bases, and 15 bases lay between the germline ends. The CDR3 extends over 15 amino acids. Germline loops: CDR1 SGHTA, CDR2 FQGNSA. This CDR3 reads CASSLGGPNSAEAFF. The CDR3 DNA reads TGTGCCAGCAGCTTAGGGGGCCCGAACTCGGCTGAAGCTTTCTTT.

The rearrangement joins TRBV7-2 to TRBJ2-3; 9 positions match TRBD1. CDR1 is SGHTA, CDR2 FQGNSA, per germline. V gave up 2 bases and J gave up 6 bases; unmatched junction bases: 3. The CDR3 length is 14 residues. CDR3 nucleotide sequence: TGTGCCAGCAGCTTAAGCGGACAGGGGGATACGCAGTATTTT. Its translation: CASSLSGQGDTQYF.

The CDR3 reads CASSDTGLDEAFF. CDR3 nucleotides: TGTGCCAGCAGTGATACAGGGTTGGATGAAGCTTTCTTT. This chain uses TRBV11-2 with TRBJ1-1, with TRBD1 as a possible D gene (6 bases). V gave up 6 bases and J gave up 7 bases, with 15 bases separating them. Germline CDR1 SGHAT, CDR2 FQNNGV. The CDR3 has 13 amino acids.

CDR3 sequence: CASSLAPSGSGYNEQFF. For the CDR3, the DNA is TGTGCCAGCAGCTTAGCCCCCAGCGGGAGCGGCTACAATGAGCAGTTCTTC. The chain carries TRBV11-1 and TRBJ2-1; TRBD2 aligns across 8 bases. CDR1 and CDR2 from the germline V gene are SGHAT and FQDESV (reference sequence). The CDR3 runs 17 residues. V shed 0 bases, J shed 3 bases, and the junction held 7 bases outside the gene matches. The full variable domain, completed using reference TRBV11-1 and TRBJ2-1, is EAEVAQSPRYKITEKSQAVAFWCDPISGHATLYWYRQILGQGPELLVQFQDESVVDDSQLPKDRFSAERLKGVDSTLKIQPAELGDSAMYLCASSLAPSGSGYNEQFFGPGTRLTVL.